These 13 T cell receptor beta chains were all obtained from the same sample, sequenced in a study of blood T cell repertoires in COVID-19. TCRdb's table, derived via immunoSEQ multiplex PCR, lists solely in-frame clones and lacks some. The data contain around 180,000 clones, roughly 82% of them seen just once; the ten biggest clones take up about 4.8%. Specimen: peripheral blood. All receptors derive from a woman in her thirties with acute or convalescent COVID-19.

The CDR3 nucleotides are TGCGCCAGCAGCTTGGCGGCTTGGCGGGATACCTACAATGAGCAGTTCTTC. Encoded protein: CASSLAAWRDTYNEQFF. The rearrangement uses TRBV5-1 and TRBJ2-1; tentative D call: TRBD2 (6 bases). V gave up 0 bases and J gave up 2 bases, with 15 bases separating them. CDR1 and CDR2 from the germline V gene are SGHRS and YFSETQ. CDR3 length: 17 amino acids.

The rearrangement links TRBV19 to TRBJ1-5; D might be TRBD1 (5 bases). Germline CDR1 is LNHDA and CDR2 is SQIVND (reference sequence). Trimming removed 7 bases at V and 4 bases at J, with 11 bases between. CDR3 size: 13 residues. This CDR3 is CASTGDGNQPQHF. The CDR3 DNA sequence: TGTGCCAGTACGGGGGACGGGAATCAGCCCCAGCATTTT.

This chain joins TRBV28 and TRBJ1-4, with TRBD1 identical over 10 bases. Germline V gene lookup returns CDR1 MDHEN and CDR2 SYDVKM. The CDR3 is 16 amino acids. J gave up 7 bases and V 5 bases, and 10 bases lay outside the gene matches. In nucleotides, the CDR3 is TGTGCCAGCAGTGGTTATGACGGACAGGGGGTTGAAAAACTGTTTTTT. It codes for CASSGYDGQGVEKLFF.

This chain joins TRBV5-1 and TRBJ2-1, with 13 bases that match TRBD2. CDR1 and CDR2 from the germline V gene are SGHRS and YFSETQ. V was clipped by 0 bases and J by 5 bases; unmatched bases: 2. This CDR3 has 16 amino acids. CDR3 DNA: TGCGCCAGCAGCTTGGTGGGACTAGCGGGAAACAATGAGCAGTTCTTC. Translated, it gives CASSLVGLAGNNEQFF.

The chain links TRBV7-8 to TRBJ2-1, with 9 nucleotides matching TRBD2. The CDR3 runs to 16 residues. Germline trimming cut 2 bases from V and 6 bases from J; bases unmatched to any gene: 8. Looked up from germline, CDR1 is SGHVS and CDR2 is FQNEAQ. The CDR3 DNA reads as TGTGCCAGCAGCTTAAACTCCGGCGGGAGGGGCAATGAGCAGTTCTTC. Its protein product is CASSLNSGGRGNEQFF.

The chain carries TRBV7-9 and TRBJ1-1; D might be TRBD1 (5 bases). This CDR3 has 15 amino acids. V lost 0 bases to trimming and J lost 3 bases, with 11 bases between them. Germline loops: CDR1 SEHNR, CDR2 FQNEAQ (reference sequence). Here the CDR3 DNA reads TGTGCCAGCAGCTTAGCGCAGGGAAGGTACACTGAAGCTTTCTTT. Its translation: CASSLAQGRYTEAFF.

In its sample, this clone was seen many times. The chain recombines TRBV4-2 with TRBJ1-2, with D uncertain. Deletions cut 4 bases from V and 8 bases from J, with 14 bases between. Germline values: CDR1 LGHNA, CDR2 YNFKEQ. The CDR3 is made up of 13 amino acids. The CDR3 protein is CASSLFGSGGYTF. CDR3 nucleotides: TGTGCCAGCAGCCTATTCGGATCGGGGGGCTACACCTTC.

The chain joins TRBV27 to TRBJ2-1; 7 nucleotides align to TRBD2. The CDR3 totals 15 residues. V lost 2 bases to trimming and J lost 7 bases; unmatched junction nucleotides: 8. Germline-derived CDR1 and CDR2 are MNHEY and SMNVEV (reference sequence). The CDR3 here is CASSLDAGVINEQFF. CDR3 DNA: TGTGCCAGCAGTTTAGATGCGGGAGTTATAAATGAGCAGTTCTTC.

J is TRBJ1-5 and V is TRBV29-1, with TRBD1 matching 9 bases. This CDR3 spans 15 amino acids. Germline V gene sequence: CDR1 SQVTM, CDR2 ANQGSEA. Losses at the gene ends were 6 bases for V and 6 bases for J; bases not matched to a gene: 12. DNA for the CDR3: TGCAGCGTGATCGCGACAGGGGGATCGGGTCAGCCCCAGCATTTT. Translating it yields CSVIATGGSGQPQHF.

The rearrangement joins TRBV9 to TRBJ2-1; 11 positions match TRBD2. The CDR3 totals 20 residues. J gave up 4 bases and V 4 bases, and 19 bases lay outside the gene matches. CDR1 is SGDLS, CDR2 YYNGEE, per germline. CDR3 region: CASSPPRLAGGGKGYNEQFF. CDR3 coding DNA: TGTGCCAGCAGCCCCCCCCGGCTAGCGGGGGGAGGAAAGGGGTACAATGAGCAGTTCTTC.

The J gene is TRBJ2-1, the V gene TRBV28, with TRBD2 identical over 9 bases. The V gene end was trimmed by 7 bases and the J gene end by 5 bases; junction bases not matched to a gene: 6. This CDR3 region has 14 residues. Germline V gene sequence: CDR1 MDHEN, CDR2 SYDVKM. CDR3 sequence (DNA): TGTGCCAGCACCGTAGCGGGAGTTCACAATGAGCAGTTCTTC. Amino acid sequence: CASTVAGVHNEQFF. The full variable domain, completed using reference TRBV28 and TRBJ2-1, is DVKVTQSSRYLVKRTGEKVFLECVQDMDHENMFWYRQDPGLGLRLIYFSYDVKMKEKGDIPEGYSVSREKKERFSLILESASTNQTSMYLCASTVAGVHNEQFFGPGTRLTVL.

This chain connects TRBV7-8 to TRBJ2-2, with D unclear. The CDR3 has 14 residues. From germline, CDR1 is SGHVS and CDR2 FQNEAQ. V lost 5 bases, J lost 6 bases, and 13 bases lay in between. In nucleotides, the CDR3 is TGTGCCAGCAGCGCTCGGAGTTGGTCCGGGGAGCTGTTTTTT. Amino acids: CASSARSWSGELFF.

This chain links TRBV5-6 with TRBJ1-2; D might be TRBD1 (6 bases). CDR1 and CDR2 (germline): SGHDT, YYEEEE. V was clipped by 0 bases and J by 0 bases, with 12 bases between them. The CDR3 runs to 16 residues. For the CDR3, the DNA is TGTGCCAGCAGCTTGGGGCAGGGGAGTTCTAACTATGGCTACACCTTC. This gives the protein CASSLGQGSSNYGYTF. Using reference TRBV5-6 and TRBJ1-2 for the parts outside the CDR3, the full variable domain is DAGVTQSPTHLIKTRGQQVTLRCSPKSGHDTVSWYQQALGQGPQFIFQYYEEEERQRGNFPDRFSGHQFPNYSSELNVNALLLGDSALYLCASSLGQGSSNYGYTFGSGTRLTVV.